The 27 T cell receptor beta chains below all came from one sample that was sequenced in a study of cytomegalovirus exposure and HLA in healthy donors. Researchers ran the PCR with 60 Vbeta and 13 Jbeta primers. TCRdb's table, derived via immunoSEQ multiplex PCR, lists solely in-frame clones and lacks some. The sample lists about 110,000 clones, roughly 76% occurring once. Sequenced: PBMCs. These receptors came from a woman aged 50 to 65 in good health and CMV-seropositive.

The CDR3 DNA reads as TGTGCCAGCAGCTTACGAGGGACACAGAACACTGAAGCTTTCTTT. Protein sequence: CASSLRGTQNTEAFF. The rearrangement links TRBV13 to TRBJ1-1; possible D gene TRBD1, 6 bases. Germline lookup yields CDR1 PRHDT and CDR2 FYEKMQ (reference sequence). The germline V and J ends were trimmed by 2 bases and 1 base, with 11 bases remaining between them. The length of the CDR3 is 15 residues.

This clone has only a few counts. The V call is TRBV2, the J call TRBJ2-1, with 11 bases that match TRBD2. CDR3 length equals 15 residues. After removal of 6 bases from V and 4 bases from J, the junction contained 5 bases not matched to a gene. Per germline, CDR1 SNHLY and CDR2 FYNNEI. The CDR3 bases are TGTGCCAGCAGCTCCGGGACTAGCGGATACAATGAGCAGTTCTTC. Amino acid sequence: CASSSGTSGYNEQFF.

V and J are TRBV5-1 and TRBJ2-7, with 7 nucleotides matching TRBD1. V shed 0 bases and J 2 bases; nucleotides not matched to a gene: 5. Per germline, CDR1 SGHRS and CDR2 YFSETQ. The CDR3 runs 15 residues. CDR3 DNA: TGCGCCAGCAGCTTGGAACAGGGGAAGGCCTACGAGCAGTACTTC. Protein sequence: CASSLEQGKAYEQYF.

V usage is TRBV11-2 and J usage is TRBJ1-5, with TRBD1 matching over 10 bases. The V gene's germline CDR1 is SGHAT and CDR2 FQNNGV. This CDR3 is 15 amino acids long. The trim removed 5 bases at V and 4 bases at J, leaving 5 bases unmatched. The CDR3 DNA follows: TGTGCCAGCAGCCCGGGGGACAGGGGAAATCAGCCCCAGCATTTT. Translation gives CASSPGDRGNQPQHF.

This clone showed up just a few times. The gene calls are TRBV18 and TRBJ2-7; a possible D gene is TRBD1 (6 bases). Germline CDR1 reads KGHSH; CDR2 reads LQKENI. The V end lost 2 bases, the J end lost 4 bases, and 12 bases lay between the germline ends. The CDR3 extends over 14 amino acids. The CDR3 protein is CASSPGNREYEQYF. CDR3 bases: TGTGCCAGCTCACCAGGGAACAGGGAATACGAGCAGTACTTC.

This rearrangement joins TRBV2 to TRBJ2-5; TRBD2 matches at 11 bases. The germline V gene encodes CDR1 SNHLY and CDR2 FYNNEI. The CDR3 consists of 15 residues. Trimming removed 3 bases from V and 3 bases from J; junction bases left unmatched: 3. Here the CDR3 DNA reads TGTGCCAGCAGTGATAGCGGGGGGGAGGAAGAGACCCAGTACTTC. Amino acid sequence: CASSDSGGEEETQYF. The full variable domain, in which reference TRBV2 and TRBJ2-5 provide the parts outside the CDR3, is EPEVTQTPSHQVTQMGQEVILRCVPISNHLYFYWYRQILGQKVEFLVSFYNNEISEKSEIFDDQFSVERPDGSNFTLKIRSTKLEDSAMYFCASSDSGGEEETQYFGPGTRLLVL.

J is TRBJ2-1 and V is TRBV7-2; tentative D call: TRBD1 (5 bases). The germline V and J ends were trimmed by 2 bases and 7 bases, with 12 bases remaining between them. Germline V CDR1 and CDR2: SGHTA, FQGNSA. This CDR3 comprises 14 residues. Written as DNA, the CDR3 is TGTGCCAGCAGCTTATGGGGCAGGGAAAATGAGCAGTTCTTC. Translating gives CASSLWGRENEQFF.

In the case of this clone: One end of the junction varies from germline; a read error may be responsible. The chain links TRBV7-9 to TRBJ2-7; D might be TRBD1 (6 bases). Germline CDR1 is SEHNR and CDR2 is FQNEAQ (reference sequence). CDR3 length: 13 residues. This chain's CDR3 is CSSSLLGGDEQYF. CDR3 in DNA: TGTTCCAGCAGCTTACTAGGGGGTGACGAGCAGTACTTC.

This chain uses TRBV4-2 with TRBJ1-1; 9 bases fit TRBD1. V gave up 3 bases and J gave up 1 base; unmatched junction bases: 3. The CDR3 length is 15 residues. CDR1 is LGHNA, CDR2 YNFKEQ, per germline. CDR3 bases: TGTGCCAGCAGCCAGTTACAGGGGGCGAACACTGAAGCTTTCTTT. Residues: CASSQLQGANTEAFF.

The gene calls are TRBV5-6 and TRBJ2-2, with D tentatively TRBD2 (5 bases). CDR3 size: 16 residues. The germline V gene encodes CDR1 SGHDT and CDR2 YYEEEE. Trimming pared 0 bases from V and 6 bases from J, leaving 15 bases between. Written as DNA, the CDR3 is TGTGCCAGCAGCTTGGTTGGCAGCGGCTTCGCCGGGGAGCTGTTTTTT. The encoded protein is CASSLVGSGFAGELFF.

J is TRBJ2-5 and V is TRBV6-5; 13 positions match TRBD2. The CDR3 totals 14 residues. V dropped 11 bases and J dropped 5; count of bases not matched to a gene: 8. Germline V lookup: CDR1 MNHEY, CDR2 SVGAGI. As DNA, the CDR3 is TGTGCCTCAAGGACTAGCGGGGGCCCGGAGACCCAGTACTTC. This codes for CASRTSGGPETQYF.

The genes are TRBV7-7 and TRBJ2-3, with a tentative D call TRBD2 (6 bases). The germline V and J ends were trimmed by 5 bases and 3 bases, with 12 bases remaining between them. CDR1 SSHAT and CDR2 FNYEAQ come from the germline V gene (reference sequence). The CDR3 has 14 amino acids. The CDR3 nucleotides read TGTGCCAGCAGCCATCTCGGGAGTACAGATACGCAGTATTTT. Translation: CASSHLGSTDTQYF.

The CDR3 nucleotides are TGTGCCAGCCGGTCGGATGGGAGTAGCTATGGCTACACCTTC. It is translated as CASRSDGSSYGYTF. The chain joins TRBV27 to TRBJ1-2; no definite D call. This CDR3 comprises 14 residues. The germline CDR1 and CDR2 sequences are MNHEY and SMNVEV (reference sequence). V was pared by 8 bases and J by 4 bases, with 17 bases between.

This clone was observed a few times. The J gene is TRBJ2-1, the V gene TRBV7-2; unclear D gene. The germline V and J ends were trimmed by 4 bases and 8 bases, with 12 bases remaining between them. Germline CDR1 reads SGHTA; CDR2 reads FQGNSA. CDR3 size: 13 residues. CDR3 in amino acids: CASSSPTFDEQFF. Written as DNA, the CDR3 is TGTGCCAGCAGCTCACCCACTTTTGATGAGCAGTTCTTC.

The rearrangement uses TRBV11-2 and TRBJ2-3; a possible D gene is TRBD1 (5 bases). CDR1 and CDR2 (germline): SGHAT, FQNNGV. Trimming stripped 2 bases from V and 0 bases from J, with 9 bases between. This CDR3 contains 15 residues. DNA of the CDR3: TGTGCCAGCAGCTTACAGGGTGCTAGCACAGATACGCAGTATTTT. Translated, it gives CASSLQGASTDTQYF.

In DNA, the CDR3 is TGTGCCAGCAGCGTAGCTTCGGGCTATGGCTACACCTTC. It specifies CASSVASGYGYTF. The chain is built from TRBV9 and TRBJ1-2; D uncertain. This CDR3 has 13 residues. Germline assignment: CDR1 SGDLS and CDR2 YYNGEE. V shed 0 bases and J shed 4 bases, with 7 bases lying between them.

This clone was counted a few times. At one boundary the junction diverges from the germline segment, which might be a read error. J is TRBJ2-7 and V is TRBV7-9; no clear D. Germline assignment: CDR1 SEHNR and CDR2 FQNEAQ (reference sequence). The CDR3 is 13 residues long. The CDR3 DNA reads TGTTCCAGCAGCATCGGAGTCGTGGGCGAGCAGTACTTC. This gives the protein CSSSIGVVGEQYF.

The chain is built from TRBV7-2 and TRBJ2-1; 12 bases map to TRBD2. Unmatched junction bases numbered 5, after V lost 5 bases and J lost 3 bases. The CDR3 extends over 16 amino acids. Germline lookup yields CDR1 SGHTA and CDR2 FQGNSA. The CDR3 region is CASSLALAGGYNEQFF. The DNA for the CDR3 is TGTGCCAGCAGCCTTGCACTAGCGGGGGGCTACAATGAGCAGTTCTTC.

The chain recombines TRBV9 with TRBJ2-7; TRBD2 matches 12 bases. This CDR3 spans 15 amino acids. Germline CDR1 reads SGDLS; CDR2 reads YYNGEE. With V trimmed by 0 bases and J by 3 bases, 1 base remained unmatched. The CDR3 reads CASSVGTSGVYEQYF. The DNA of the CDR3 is TGTGCCAGCAGCGTAGGGACTAGCGGGGTCTACGAGCAGTACTTC.

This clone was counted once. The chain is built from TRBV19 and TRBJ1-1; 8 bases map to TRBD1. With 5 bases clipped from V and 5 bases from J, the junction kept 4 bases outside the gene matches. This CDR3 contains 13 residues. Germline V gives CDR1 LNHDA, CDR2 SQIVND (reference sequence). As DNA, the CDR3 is TGTGCCAGTAGTGCCGACAGGGGAACTGAAGCTTTCTTT. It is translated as CASSADRGTEAFF. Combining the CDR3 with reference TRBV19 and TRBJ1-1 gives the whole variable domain DGGITQSPKYLFRKEGQNVTLSCEQNLNHDAMYWYRQDPGQGLRLIYYSQIVNDFQKGDIAEGYSVSREKKESFPLTVTSAQKNPTAFYLCASSADRGTEAFFGQGTRLTVV.

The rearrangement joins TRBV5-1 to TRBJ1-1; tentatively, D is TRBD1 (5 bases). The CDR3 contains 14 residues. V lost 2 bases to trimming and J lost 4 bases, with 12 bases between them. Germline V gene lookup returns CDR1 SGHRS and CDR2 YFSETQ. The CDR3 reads CASSLAQGVTEAFF. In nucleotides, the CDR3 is TGCGCCAGCAGCTTAGCCCAAGGGGTCACTGAAGCTTTCTTT.

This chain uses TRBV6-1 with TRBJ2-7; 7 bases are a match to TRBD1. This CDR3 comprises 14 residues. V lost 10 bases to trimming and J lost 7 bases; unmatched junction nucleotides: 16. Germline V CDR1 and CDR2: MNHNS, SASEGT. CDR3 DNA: TGTGCCAACGGAATACAGGGGTCAACAAGGGAGCAGTACTTC. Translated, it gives CANGIQGSTREQYF.

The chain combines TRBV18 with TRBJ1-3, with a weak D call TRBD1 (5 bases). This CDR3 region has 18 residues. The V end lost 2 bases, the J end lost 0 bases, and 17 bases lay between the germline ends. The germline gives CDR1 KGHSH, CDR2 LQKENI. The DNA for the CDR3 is TGTGCCAGCTCACCAATGACAGCTTCAGAGAGCTCTGGAAACACCATATATTTT. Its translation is CASSPMTASESSGNTIYF.

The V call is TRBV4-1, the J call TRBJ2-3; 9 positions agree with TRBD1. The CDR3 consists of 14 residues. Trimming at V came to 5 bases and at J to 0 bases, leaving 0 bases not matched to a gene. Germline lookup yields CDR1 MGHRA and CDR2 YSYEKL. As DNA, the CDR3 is TGCGCCAGCAGCGGGACAGGGAGCACAGATACGCAGTATTTT. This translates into CASSGTGSTDTQYF.

DNA of the CDR3: TGTGCCAGCAGCCAACGGGGACAGAGGAATCAGCCCCAGCATTTT. Translated: CASSQRGQRNQPQHF. This rearrangement joins TRBV7-2 to TRBJ1-5; the match to TRBD1 covers 7 bases. The CDR3 contains 15 residues. After removal of 5 bases from V and 4 bases from J, the junction contained 8 bases not matched to a gene. The germline V gene has CDR1 SGHTA and CDR2 FQGNSA.

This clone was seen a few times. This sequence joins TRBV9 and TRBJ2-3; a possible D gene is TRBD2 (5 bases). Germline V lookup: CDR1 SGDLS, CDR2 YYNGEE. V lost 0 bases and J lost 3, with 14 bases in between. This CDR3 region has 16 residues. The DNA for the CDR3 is TGTGCCAGCAGCGTAGCGAGAGGGTATAGGACAGATACGCAGTATTTT. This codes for CASSVARGYRTDTQYF.

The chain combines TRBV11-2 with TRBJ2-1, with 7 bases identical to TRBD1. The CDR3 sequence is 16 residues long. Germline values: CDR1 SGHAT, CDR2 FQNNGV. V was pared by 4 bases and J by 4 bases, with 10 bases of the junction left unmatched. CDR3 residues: CASSSFGQALYNEQFF. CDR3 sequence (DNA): TGTGCCAGCAGCTCCTTTGGACAGGCTCTATACAATGAGCAGTTCTTC.